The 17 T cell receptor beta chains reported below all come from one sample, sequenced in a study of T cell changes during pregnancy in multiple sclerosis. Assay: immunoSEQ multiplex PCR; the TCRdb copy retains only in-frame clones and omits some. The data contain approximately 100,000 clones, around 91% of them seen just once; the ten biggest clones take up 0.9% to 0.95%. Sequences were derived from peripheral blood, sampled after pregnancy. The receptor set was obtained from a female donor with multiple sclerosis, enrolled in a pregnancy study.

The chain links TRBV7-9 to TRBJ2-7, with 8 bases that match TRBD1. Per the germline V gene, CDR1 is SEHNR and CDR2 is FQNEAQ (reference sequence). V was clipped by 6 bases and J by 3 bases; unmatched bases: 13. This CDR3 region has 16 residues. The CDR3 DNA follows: TGTGCCAGCAGTCCTTCTCCGGGACAGGCTATCTACGAGCAGTACTTC. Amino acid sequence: CASSPSPGQAIYEQYF.

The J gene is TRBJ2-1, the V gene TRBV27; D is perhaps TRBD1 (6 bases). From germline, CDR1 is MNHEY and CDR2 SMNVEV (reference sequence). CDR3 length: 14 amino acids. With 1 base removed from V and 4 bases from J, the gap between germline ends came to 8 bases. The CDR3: CASSLWGLYNEQFF. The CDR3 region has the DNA TGTGCCAGCAGTTTATGGGGGCTTTACAATGAGCAGTTCTTC.

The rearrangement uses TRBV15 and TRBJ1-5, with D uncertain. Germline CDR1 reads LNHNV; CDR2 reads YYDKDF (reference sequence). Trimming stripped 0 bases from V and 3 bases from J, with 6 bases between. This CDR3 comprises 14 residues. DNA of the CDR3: TGTGCCACCAGCAGAGACCCAGTCAATCAGCCCCAGCATTTT. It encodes CATSRDPVNQPQHF. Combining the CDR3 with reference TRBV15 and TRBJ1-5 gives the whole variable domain DAMVIQNPRYQVTQFGKPVTLSCSQTLNHNVMYWYQQKSSQAPKLLFHYYDKDFNNEADTPDNFQSRRPNTSFCFLDIRSPGLGDTAMYLCATSRDPVNQPQHFGDGTRLSIL.

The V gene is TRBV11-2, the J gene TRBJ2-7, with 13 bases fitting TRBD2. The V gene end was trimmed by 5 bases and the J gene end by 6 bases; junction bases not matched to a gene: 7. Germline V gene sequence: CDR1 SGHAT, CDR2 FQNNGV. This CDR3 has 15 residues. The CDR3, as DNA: TGTGCCAGCAGCGTCGGACTAGCGGGAGAGCGCGAGCAGTACTTC. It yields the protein CASSVGLAGEREQYF. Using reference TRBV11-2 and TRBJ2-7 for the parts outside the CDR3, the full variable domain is EAGVAQSPRYKIIEKRQSVAFWCNPISGHATLYWYQQILGQGPKLLIQFQNNGVVDDSQLPKDRFSAERLKGVDSTLKIQPAKLEDSAVYLCASSVGLAGEREQYFGPGTRLTVT.

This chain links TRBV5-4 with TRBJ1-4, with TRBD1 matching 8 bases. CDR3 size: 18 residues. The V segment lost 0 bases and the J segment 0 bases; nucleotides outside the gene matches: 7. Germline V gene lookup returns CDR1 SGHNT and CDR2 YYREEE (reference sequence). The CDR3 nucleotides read TGTGCCAGCAGCTTGGGGCGACAGGGGACTGCAACTAATGAAAAACTGTTTTTT. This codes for CASSLGRQGTATNEKLFF.

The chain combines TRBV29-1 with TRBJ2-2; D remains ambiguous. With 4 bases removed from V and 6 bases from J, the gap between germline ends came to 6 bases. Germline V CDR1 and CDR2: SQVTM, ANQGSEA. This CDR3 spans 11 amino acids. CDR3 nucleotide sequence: TGCAGCGTTGTAGTCGCCGGGGAGCTGTTTTTT. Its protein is CSVVVAGELFF.

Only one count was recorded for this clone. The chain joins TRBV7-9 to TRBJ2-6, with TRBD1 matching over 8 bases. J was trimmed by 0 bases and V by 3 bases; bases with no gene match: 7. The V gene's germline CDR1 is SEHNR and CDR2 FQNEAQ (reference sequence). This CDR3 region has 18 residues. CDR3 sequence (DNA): TGTGCCAGCAGCTTCCCGGGACAGGCAGACTCTGGGGCCAACGTCCTGACTTTC. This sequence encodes CASSFPGQADSGANVLTF.

CDR3 protein: CAWSGGQGVQPQHF. The CDR3 DNA reads TGTGCCTGGAGTGGTGGGCAGGGCGTTCAGCCCCAGCATTTT. The chain uses TRBV30 and TRBJ1-5; D possibly corresponds to TRBD1 (5 bases). Germline V gene lookup returns CDR1 GTSNPN and CDR2 SVGIG (reference sequence). CDR3 length equals 14 residues. The germline V and J ends were trimmed by 1 base and 6 bases, with 13 bases remaining between them.

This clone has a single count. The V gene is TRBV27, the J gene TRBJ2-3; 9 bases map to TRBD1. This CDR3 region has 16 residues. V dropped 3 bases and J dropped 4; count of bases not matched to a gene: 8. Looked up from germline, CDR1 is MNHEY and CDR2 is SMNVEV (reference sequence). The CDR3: CASSFHRGQGADTQYF. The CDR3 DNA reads TGTGCCAGCAGTTTCCACCGGGGACAGGGAGCAGATACGCAGTATTTT.

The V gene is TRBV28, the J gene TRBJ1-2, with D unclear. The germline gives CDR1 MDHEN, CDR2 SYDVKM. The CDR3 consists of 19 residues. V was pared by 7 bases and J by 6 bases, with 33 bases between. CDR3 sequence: CASIVIRFGDYPSENGYTF. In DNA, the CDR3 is TGTGCCAGCATAGTAATACGGTTCGGAGATTATCCCTCTGAAAATGGCTACACCTTC.

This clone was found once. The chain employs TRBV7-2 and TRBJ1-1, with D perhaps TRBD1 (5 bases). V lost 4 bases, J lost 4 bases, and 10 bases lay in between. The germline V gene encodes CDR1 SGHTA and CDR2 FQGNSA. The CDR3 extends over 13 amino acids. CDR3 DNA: TGTGCCAGCAGCTCACAGGTTTCCACTGAAGCTTTCTTT. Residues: CASSSQVSTEAFF.

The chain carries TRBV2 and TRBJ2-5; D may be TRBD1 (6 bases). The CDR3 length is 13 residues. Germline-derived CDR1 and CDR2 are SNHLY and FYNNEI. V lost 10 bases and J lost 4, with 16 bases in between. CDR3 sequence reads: CATPSLRGETQYF. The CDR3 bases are TGTGCCACTCCCTCCCTCAGGGGAGAGACCCAGTACTTC.

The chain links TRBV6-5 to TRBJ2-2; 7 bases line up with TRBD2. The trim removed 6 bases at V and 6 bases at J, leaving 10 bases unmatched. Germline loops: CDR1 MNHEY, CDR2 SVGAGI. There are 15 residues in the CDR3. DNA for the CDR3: TGTGCCAGCAGCGTCTCTGTAGGGAGGGCCGGGGAGCTGTTTTTT. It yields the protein CASSVSVGRAGELFF.

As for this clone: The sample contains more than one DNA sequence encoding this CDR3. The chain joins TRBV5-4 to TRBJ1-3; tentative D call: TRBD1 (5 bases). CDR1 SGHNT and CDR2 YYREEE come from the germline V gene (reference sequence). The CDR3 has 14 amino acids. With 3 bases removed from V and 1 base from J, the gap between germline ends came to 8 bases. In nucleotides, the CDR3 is TGTGCCAGCAGCTCTCAGGGTTCTGGAAACACCATATATTTT. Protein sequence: CASSSQGSGNTIYF.

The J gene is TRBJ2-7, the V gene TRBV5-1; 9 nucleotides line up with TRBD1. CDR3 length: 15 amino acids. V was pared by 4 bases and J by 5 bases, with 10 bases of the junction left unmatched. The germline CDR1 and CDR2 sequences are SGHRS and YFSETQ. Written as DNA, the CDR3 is TGCGCCAGCAGCCCAGGACAGGGGTCCTACCACGAGCAGTACTTC. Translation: CASSPGQGSYHEQYF.

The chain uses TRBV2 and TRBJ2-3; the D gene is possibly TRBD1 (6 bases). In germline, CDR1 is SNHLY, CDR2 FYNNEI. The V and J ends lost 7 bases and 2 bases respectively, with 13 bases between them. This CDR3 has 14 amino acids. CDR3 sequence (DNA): TGTGCCAGCATCTTCGACAGGACCACAGATACGCAGTATTTT. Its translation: CASIFDRTTDTQYF.

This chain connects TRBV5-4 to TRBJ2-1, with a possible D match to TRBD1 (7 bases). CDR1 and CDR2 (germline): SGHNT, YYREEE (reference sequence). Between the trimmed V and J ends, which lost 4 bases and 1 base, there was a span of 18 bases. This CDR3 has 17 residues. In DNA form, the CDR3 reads TGTGCCAGCAGCGCCTCACAGGGGAGGAGGTCCTACAATGAGCAGTTCTTC. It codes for CASSASQGRRSYNEQFF.